This T cell receptor (beta chain) was sequenced during a study of blood T cell repertoires in COVID-19. About the research overall: Nucleic acid was either cDNA or gDNA, and it came from T cells, B-cell-depleted T cells, or PBMCs.

In its sample, this clone was seen a few times. Profiled with immunoSEQ multiplex PCR; TCRdb holds only in-frame clones, not every one. The profile shows 230,000 or so clones, about 80% of them singletons. Germline CDR1 reads LGHDT; CDR2 reads YNNKEL (reference sequence). The CDR3 has 14 amino acids. With V trimmed by 0 bases and J by 7 bases, 3 bases remained unmatched. Sequenced sample: peripheral blood. The chain has TRBV3-1 (or the pseudogene TRBV3-2) and TRBJ1-3; 7 nucleotides match TRBD1. The receptor was derived from a man aged 50 to 60 with active or convalescent COVID-19. The chain's CDR3 is CASSQEGGGNTIYF. The CDR3 DNA follows: TGTGCCAGCAGCCAAGAAGGGGGCGGGAACACCATATATTTT.